A single sample gave rise to the 26 T cell receptor beta chains below, sequenced in a study of T cell responses to AZD1222 COVID-19 vaccine (dated by TCRdb to about 2021). The method was the immunoSEQ multiplex PCR assay. In TCRdb, the immuneACCESS table is reduced to in-frame sequences with V and J assigned. These tables do not hold every clone; where another copy was compared, an unresolved V gene accounts for under half, and the others remain unexplained. The sample includes tens of thousands of clones, with approximately 90% observed a single time. The ten largest clones take up around 8% of the sample. This specimen's time point label, interpreted: about 28 days (+/-7) after the second vaccine dose. The material was peripheral blood, obtained 28 days after the second AZD1222 dose. Every receptor here comes from an adult who received the AZD1222 COVID-19 vaccine.

This clone was found once. The rearrangement joins TRBV24-1 to TRBJ2-7; D is uncertain. Germline CDR1 reads KGHDR; CDR2 reads SFDVKD. The V gene lost 4 bases and the J gene lost 2 bases, with 8 bases spanning the gap. This CDR3 contains 13 residues. The CDR3 nucleotides read TGTGCCACCAGTGAAAGTGGGACCTACGAGCAGTACTTC. It specifies CATSESGTYEQYF.

CDR3 nucleotides: TGTGCCAGCATTATCCGGTTTGGCTACACCTTC. This encodes CASIIRFGYTF. The V and J genes are TRBV6-4 and TRBJ1-2, with D uncertain. Deletions cut 7 bases from V and 7 bases from J, with 10 bases between. CDR1 MRHNA and CDR2 SNTAGT come from the germline V gene. This CDR3 is 11 amino acids long.

The chain has TRBV7-9 and TRBJ2-7, with D unresolved. Germline loops: CDR1 SEHNR, CDR2 FQNEAQ (reference sequence). Between the trimmed V and J ends, which lost 0 bases and 6 bases, there was a span of 9 bases. This CDR3 comprises 13 residues. This chain's CDR3 is CASSLALVTEQYF. The CDR3 DNA reads as TGTGCCAGCAGCTTAGCTTTAGTAACCGAGCAGTACTTC.

The chain employs TRBV6-5 and TRBJ2-6, with 7 bases that match TRBD1. The V gene end was trimmed by 4 bases and the J gene end by 4 bases; junction bases not matched to a gene: 4. The CDR3 runs 15 residues. Per the germline V gene, CDR1 is MNHEY and CDR2 is SVGAGI. This CDR3 reads CASSSTGAGANVLTF. The CDR3 DNA reads as TGTGCCAGCAGTTCAACAGGGGCGGGGGCCAACGTCCTGACTTTC.

The chain is built from TRBV6-6 and TRBJ1-3, with 8 bases fitting TRBD1. The V gene's germline CDR1 is MNHNY and CDR2 SVGAGI (reference sequence). There are 16 residues in the CDR3. V trimming: 6 bases; J trimming: 2 bases; junction bases outside the gene matches: 9. CDR3 sequence: CASSRDRGRAGNTIYF. The CDR3 nucleotides are TGTGCCAGCAGCCGCGACAGGGGTAGAGCTGGAAACACCATATATTTT.

The count of this clone is one. The chain employs TRBV2 and TRBJ2-3; no reliable D call. CDR1 is SNHLY, CDR2 FYNNEI, per germline. V was trimmed by 6 bases and J by 4 bases, leaving 8 bases between them. The CDR3 totals 12 residues. The CDR3 region is CASRTVADTQYF. In DNA form, the CDR3 reads TGTGCCAGCAGAACGGTGGCAGATACGCAGTATTTT.

The rearrangement uses TRBV10-3 and TRBJ1-2; 9 bases fit TRBD1. CDR1 is ENHRY and CDR2 is SYGVKD in the germline V gene. The CDR3 totals 14 residues. V lost 5 bases and J lost 4; bases outside the gene matches: 5. For the CDR3, the DNA is TGTGCCATCAGTAGACAGGGGGAAATCTATGGCTACACCTTC. It is translated as CAISRQGEIYGYTF.

This sequence joins TRBV28 and TRBJ1-3; maybe TRBD1 (6 bases). Germline-derived CDR1 and CDR2 are MDHEN and SYDVKM. V was cut by 6 bases and J by 2 bases, with 11 bases left in between. The CDR3 contains 14 residues. As DNA, the CDR3 is TGTGCCAGCAGCCCCAGGGGAACTGGAAACACCATATATTTT. As protein: CASSPRGTGNTIYF.

The CDR3 region is CASSFHATAGTDTQYF. Written as DNA, the CDR3 is TGTGCCAGCAGCTTCCACGCTACAGCGGGCACAGATACGCAGTATTTT. The rearrangement joins TRBV7-2 to TRBJ2-3; the D gene is possibly TRBD2 (5 bases). The CDR3 spans 16 residues. V was trimmed by 3 bases and J by 1 base, leaving 14 bases between them. Germline CDR1 is SGHTA and CDR2 is FQGNSA.

The chain couples TRBV28 to TRBJ1-2; weak D call: TRBD1 (6 bases). Germline V gene lookup returns CDR1 MDHEN and CDR2 SYDVKM. The CDR3 is made up of 11 amino acids. The germline V and J ends were trimmed by 5 bases and 7 bases, with 8 bases remaining between them. The CDR3 sequence is CASSAQGGYTF. DNA of the CDR3: TGTGCCAGCAGTGCACAGGGTGGCTACACCTTC.

The table lists this clone with a few counts. The V call is TRBV12-3 or TRBV12-4, the J call TRBJ2-1, with a tentative D call TRBD2 (5 bases). The CDR3 consists of 13 residues. V was pared by 6 bases and J by 1 base, with 7 bases between. CDR3 DNA sequence: TGTGCCAGCAGGCGGGTTTCCTACAATGAGCAGTTCTTC. This codes for CASRRVSYNEQFF.

The J gene is TRBJ2-1, the V gene TRBV10-3; 16 bases align to TRBD2. The trim removed 7 bases at V and 9 bases at J, leaving 12 bases unmatched. The germline CDR1 and CDR2 sequences are ENHRY and SYGVKD. The CDR3 is 17 residues long. The CDR3 bases are TGTGCCATCACCGCGGGACTAGCGGGAGGGGGAGGTAGTGAGCAGTTCTTC. The encoded protein is CAITAGLAGGGGSEQFF.

The J gene is TRBJ2-1, the V gene TRBV19; tentatively, D is TRBD1 or TRBD2 (5 bases each). CDR1 and CDR2 (germline): LNHDA, SQIVND (reference sequence). V was trimmed by 5 bases and J by 3 bases, leaving 14 bases between them. The CDR3 spans 15 residues. The CDR3 bases are TGTGCCAGTAGTTTCGGGACCCGGGGCTACAATGAGCAGTTCTTC. Translated, it gives CASSFGTRGYNEQFF.

The V and J genes are TRBV29-1 and TRBJ2-3, with D possibly matching TRBD1 (6 bases). Per germline, CDR1 SQVTM and CDR2 ANQGSEA. Between the trimmed V and J ends, which lost 3 bases and 4 bases, there was a span of 14 bases. The CDR3 is 14 amino acids. The CDR3, as DNA: TGCAGCGTTGATACAGGGAGAGTGTCAGATACGCAGTATTTT. Its translation is CSVDTGRVSDTQYF.

V is TRBV28 and J is TRBJ2-5; D is unclear. Trimming left V 3 bases short and J 3 bases short, with 8 bases between. Germline values: CDR1 MDHEN, CDR2 SYDVKM. The CDR3 is made up of 13 amino acids. The CDR3 DNA reads as TGTGCCAGCAGTTTTCCCTCGAAAGAGACCCAGTACTTC. Its protein is CASSFPSKETQYF. Full variable domain (missing parts from reference TRBV28 and TRBJ2-5): DVKVTQSSRYLVKRTGEKVFLECVQDMDHENMFWYRQDPGLGLRLIYFSYDVKMKEKGDIPEGYSVSREKKERFSLILESASTNQTSMYLCASSFPSKETQYFGPGTRLLVL.

The chain joins TRBV27 to TRBJ2-7, with 10 bases matching TRBD1. J lost 4 bases, V lost 3 bases, and 3 bases had no gene match. The CDR3 spans 14 residues. The germline V gene has CDR1 MNHEY and CDR2 SMNVEV (reference sequence). For the CDR3, the DNA is TGTGCCAGCAGTTTGGGGACAGGGGCGTACGAGCAGTACTTC. This sequence encodes CASSLGTGAYEQYF.

CDR3 residues: CASSHTGELFF. CDR3 coding DNA: TGTGCCAGCAGTCACACCGGGGAGCTGTTTTTT. The V call is TRBV28, the J call TRBJ2-2; D gene ambiguous. Germline V gene sequence: CDR1 MDHEN, CDR2 SYDVKM. The V gene lost 5 bases and the J gene lost 3 bases, with 1 base spanning the gap. The CDR3 is 11 residues long.

The chain has TRBV18 and TRBJ2-3; 7 positions agree with TRBD2. Looked up from germline, CDR1 is KGHSH and CDR2 is LQKENI. The CDR3 covers 17 residues. After removal of 3 bases from V and 1 base from J, the junction contained 10 bases not matched to a gene. This chain's CDR3 is CASSPRLARSGTDTQYF. The CDR3 DNA is TGTGCCAGCTCACCCCGACTAGCTAGGTCGGGCACAGATACGCAGTATTTT.

The chain links TRBV7-9 to TRBJ1-1; D is perhaps TRBD1 (5 bases). This CDR3 has 11 amino acids. The V end lost 8 bases, the J end lost 3 bases, and 7 bases lay between the germline ends. Germline CDR1 and CDR2: SEHNR and FQNEAQ (reference sequence). CDR3 DNA sequence: TGTGCCAGCGTAGGGGACACTGAAGCTTTCTTT. Its protein product is CASVGDTEAFF.

The V and J genes are TRBV9 and TRBJ2-1; no firm D call. CDR3 length: 13 amino acids. V lost 2 bases to trimming and J lost 4 bases, with 7 bases between them. Per the germline V gene, CDR1 is SGDLS and CDR2 is YYNGEE. The CDR3 coding sequence is TGTGCCAGCAGCGTTAGAGTTTACAATGAGCAGTTCTTC. Translating gives CASSVRVYNEQFF.

The rearrangement uses TRBV5-1 and TRBJ2-1; 13 bases fit TRBD2. CDR1 and CDR2 (germline): SGHRS, YFSETQ. Germline trimming cut 4 bases from V and 7 bases from J; bases unmatched to any gene: 8. The CDR3 totals 16 residues. CDR3 sequence: CASSVQGTSGMNEQFF. CDR3 nucleotide sequence: TGCGCCAGCAGCGTGCAAGGGACTAGCGGGATGAATGAGCAGTTCTTC.

CDR3 sequence (DNA): TGTGCCAGTAGTAGGCGGGAGGGCCCCAATGAGCAGTTCTTC. This translates into CASSRREGPNEQFF. The V and J genes are TRBV19 and TRBJ2-1; 9 bases are a match to TRBD2. Germline trimming cut 4 bases from V and 6 bases from J; bases unmatched to any gene: 4. The CDR3 covers 14 residues. CDR1 and CDR2 from the germline V gene are LNHDA and SQIVND (reference sequence).

CDR3 in amino acids: CAIMGQTTYEQYF. The CDR3 DNA reads as TGTGCCATCATGGGGCAGACGACCTACGAGCAGTACTTC. The genes are TRBV10-3 and TRBJ2-7, with D perhaps TRBD1 (5 bases). V lost 7 bases and J 2 bases, leaving 12 bases between the germline ends. Germline V gives CDR1 ENHRY, CDR2 SYGVKD. The CDR3 extends over 13 amino acids.

V is TRBV28 and J is TRBJ1-1, with D perhaps matching TRBD1 (6 bases). Germline V gene data show CDR1 as MDHEN and CDR2 as SYDVKM. The V end lost 6 bases, the J end lost 0 bases, and 17 bases lay between the germline ends. The CDR3 has 16 amino acids. The CDR3 region has the DNA TGTGCCAGCAGGATACAGGGCCGGGGTATGAACACTGAAGCTTTCTTT. Encoded protein: CASRIQGRGMNTEAFF.

The CDR3 protein is CASAPGTAADTQYF. The CDR3 DNA follows: TGCGCCAGCGCACCTGGGACAGCAGCAGATACGCAGTATTTT. The V gene is TRBV5-1, the J gene TRBJ2-3; the match to TRBD1 covers 7 bases. With V trimmed by 7 bases and J by 4 bases, 9 bases remained unmatched. Germline loops: CDR1 SGHRS, CDR2 YFSETQ. This CDR3 is 14 amino acids long.

In DNA, the CDR3 is TGTGCCAGCAGTGAGGGTACAGGGGGGAACTACGAGCAGTACTTC. Translation gives CASSEGTGGNYEQYF. This chain links TRBV6-1 with TRBJ2-7; 8 bases are shared with TRBD1. The length of the CDR3 is 15 residues. The V gene end was trimmed by 3 bases and the J gene end by 3 bases; junction bases not matched to a gene: 7. Looked up from germline, CDR1 is MNHNS and CDR2 is SASEGT.